This TCR beta chain was observed in a study of T cell changes during pregnancy in multiple sclerosis. Measured with immunoSEQ multiplex PCR; TCRdb has only the in-frame clones, and not every one. This table holds some 70,000 clones, about 91% found once. Germline V CDR1 and CDR2: SGDLS, YYNGEE. Germline trimming cut 4 bases from V and 8 bases from J; bases unmatched to any gene: 6. The CDR3 is made up of 15 amino acids. This receptor was taken from a female donor with multiple sclerosis, enrolled in a pregnancy study. The input for sequencing was peripheral blood, taken in the first trimester of pregnancy. This rearrangement joins TRBV9 to TRBJ2-1, with 13 bases that match TRBD2. CDR3 sequence (DNA): TGTGCCAGCAGCCAGCGCACTAGCGGGAGGGATGAGCAGTTCTTC. This codes for CASSQRTSGRDEQFF.